This entry lists 9 T cell receptor beta chains sequenced from one sample in a study of T cells in Graves' hyperthyroidism and ophthalmopathy. TCR beta CDR3 regions were amplified from RNA transcripts. Researchers ran a first-round RT-PCR on the TCR CDR3 using the HTBI primer set. TCRdb fed the multiplex PCR reads into MiXCR, producing one record per CDR3 protein. The sample has about 300,000 distinct CDR3 sequences; around 19% are singletons. Material: blood. The source is a man aged 50 to 59 with Graves' ophthalmopathy.

V and J are TRBV28 and TRBJ2-5; 9 nucleotides line up with TRBD2. Germline-derived CDR1 and CDR2 are MDHEN and SYDVKM. J gave up 7 bases and V 9 bases, and 9 bases lay outside the gene matches. CDR3 size: 13 residues. In nucleotides, the CDR3 is TGTGCCAGTGAGCGGGAGGACGCCGGGACCCAGTACTTC. Translation: CASEREDAGTQYF.

This clonotype has a handful of counts. The rearrangement joins TRBV28 to TRBJ2-7; 8 bases line up with TRBD2. The CDR3 extends over 16 amino acids. The V gene's germline CDR1 is MDHEN and CDR2 SYDVKM. Trimming cost V 6 bases and J 1 base; bases outside gene matches: 11. The CDR3 sequence is CASSYGGTSPSYEQYF. Written as DNA, the CDR3 is TGTGCCAGCAGCTACGGGGGGACTAGTCCATCCTACGAGCAGTACTTC.

The chain links TRBV5-1 to TRBJ2-2; perhaps TRBD1 as D (6 bases). The CDR3 is 16 amino acids. The germline gives CDR1 SGHRS, CDR2 YFSETQ. The V and J ends lost 1 base and 4 bases respectively, with 14 bases between them. CDR3: CASSLWGRGFTGELFF. CDR3 in DNA: TGCGCCAGCAGCTTGTGGGGCAGGGGCTTCACCGGGGAGCTGTTTTTT.

There are a few counts of this clonotype. This sequence joins TRBV24-1 and TRBJ1-5, with D unresolved. With 4 bases removed from V and 0 bases from J, the gap between germline ends came to 9 bases. Germline CDR1 KGHDR, CDR2 SFDVKD. The CDR3 spans 15 residues. The CDR3 DNA follows: TGTGCCACCAGTGACGCCGGGAGTAGCAATCAGCCCCAGCATTTT. It codes for CATSDAGSSNQPQHF.

Comment on this clonotype: Given a much more abundant clone one base away, this may be a read error. J is TRBJ2-5 and V is TRBV29-1; 8 nucleotides match TRBD2. V shed 8 bases and J 1 base; nucleotides not matched to a gene: 9. Germline V gene data show CDR1 as SQVTM and CDR2 as ANQGSEA. CDR3 size: 14 residues. CDR3 nucleotide sequence: TGCAGCATTGGGCTAGCGGGTTTCCAAGAGACCCAGTACTTC. Translated, it gives CSIGLAGFQETQYF.

In this sample, this clonotype turned up many times. In DNA, the CDR3 is TGTGCCAGCAGTTGGGCGGGAGGGGGAGAGACCCAGTACTTC. As protein: CASSWAGGGETQYF. J is TRBJ2-5 and V is TRBV12-3 or TRBV12-4, with 9 bases identical to TRBD2. After removal of 4 bases from V and 4 bases from J, the junction contained 4 bases not matched to a gene. The CDR3 consists of 14 residues.

This clonotype was detected many times. This chain connects TRBV5-8 to TRBJ2-1; 9 nucleotides line up with TRBD2. Per the germline V gene, CDR1 is SGHTS and CDR2 is YDEGEE. V dropped 4 bases and J dropped 10; count of bases not matched to a gene: 9. The length of the CDR3 is 14 residues. The CDR3 bases are TGTGCCAGCAGCCCGGGACTAGCCTTCAGCGAGCAGTTCTTC. It translates to CASSPGLAFSEQFF.

This chain connects TRBV28 to TRBJ1-2; TRBD1 matches 9 bases. Germline V CDR1 and CDR2: MDHEN, SYDVKM. The CDR3 consists of 18 residues. V lost 5 bases to trimming and J lost 0 bases; unmatched junction nucleotides: 13. The CDR3 DNA follows: TGTGCCAGCAGTCTCTCCCCGGGGGGACAGGGAGCTAACTATGGCTACACCTTC. Amino acids: CASSLSPGGQGANYGYTF.

This clonotype was counted a few times. This chain links TRBV6-1 with TRBJ2-7; possibly TRBD2 for D (6 bases). The CDR3 spans 14 residues. Germline V gives CDR1 MNHNS, CDR2 SASEGT. V lost 7 bases to trimming and J lost 3 bases, with 16 bases between them. The CDR3 region is CASKPGGFLYEQYF. The CDR3 DNA reads as TGTGCCAGCAAACCCGGAGGGTTCCTCTACGAGCAGTACTTC.